The 28 T cell receptor beta chains below come from one sample, sequenced in a study of blood T cell repertoires in COVID-19. TCRdb keeps only in-frame clones here, not all; method: immunoSEQ multiplex PCR. The sample has under 85,000 clones; around 86% are singletons. What was sequenced was peripheral blood. Receptors were obtained from a man aged 40-55 years with COVID-19, enrolled during active disease.

The rearrangement links TRBV6-5 to TRBJ2-7; 9 bases line up with TRBD2. V lost 6 bases and J lost 2; bases outside the gene matches: 8. Germline lookup yields CDR1 MNHEY and CDR2 SVGAGI. CDR3 size: 15 residues. CDR3 in DNA: TGTGCCAGCAGACAGGTGCGGGGGGGGGCCTACGAGCAGTACTTC. It translates to CASRQVRGGAYEQYF.

The chain links TRBV2 to TRBJ1-1; D is ambiguous. Trimming removed 3 bases from V and 5 bases from J, with 16 bases in between. Germline loops: CDR1 SNHLY, CDR2 FYNNEI. The CDR3 has 15 amino acids. Here the CDR3 reads CASSEGQVTGTEAFF. The DNA of the CDR3 is TGTGCCAGCAGTGAGGGTCAGGTAACGGGGACTGAAGCTTTCTTT.

The chain is built from TRBV19 and TRBJ1-5; the match to TRBD1 covers 7 bases. The CDR3 extends over 15 amino acids. V lost 5 bases, J lost 4 bases, and 8 bases stayed unmatched. Germline V lookup: CDR1 LNHDA, CDR2 SQIVND (reference sequence). The CDR3 DNA is TGTGCCAGTAGTCCCGAGTCAGGGGGAAATCAGCCCCAGCATTTT. Amino acid sequence: CASSPESGGNQPQHF.

The J gene is TRBJ1-2, the V gene TRBV6-6, with 7 bases aligning to TRBD1. The CDR3 runs 15 residues. Germline V CDR1 and CDR2: MNHNY, SVGAGI (reference sequence). V shed 0 bases, J shed 4 bases, and the junction held 5 bases outside the gene matches. CDR3 sequence: CASSYSGRGIYGYTF. CDR3 sequence (DNA): TGTGCCAGCAGTTACTCGGGCAGGGGGATCTATGGCTACACCTTC.

This clone has only a few counts. This chain connects TRBV6-2 or TRBV6-3 to TRBJ1-5, with TRBD1 identical over 8 bases. CDR3 length: 15 residues. Germline-derived CDR1 and CDR2 are MNHEY and SVGEGT. J was trimmed by 4 bases and V by 4 bases; bases with no gene match: 6. The CDR3 loop is CASSFWTGSNQPQHF. CDR3 DNA: TGTGCCAGCAGTTTTTGGACAGGGAGTAATCAGCCCCAGCATTTT.

This chain uses TRBV21-1 with TRBJ1-1. TRBV21-1 constitutes a pseudogene. The CDR3 has 13 amino acids. This CDR3 is CASSNYRGTGAFF. The DNA of the CDR3 is TGTGCCAGCAGCAATTACCGGGGGACGGGGGCTTTCTTT.

V gene TRBV29-1 combines with J gene TRBJ1-2; D is perhaps TRBD1 (6 bases). Germline V gene data show CDR1 as SQVTM and CDR2 as ANQGSEA. The CDR3 spans 11 residues. V lost 5 bases and J lost 6, with 10 bases in between. This CDR3 reads CSVWTADGYTF. The CDR3 DNA reads TGCAGCGTTTGGACAGCTGATGGCTACACCTTC.

This chain joins TRBV3-1 (or the pseudogene TRBV3-2) and TRBJ2-5, with TRBD2 matching 10 bases. This CDR3 is 15 amino acids long. Losses at the gene ends were 3 bases for V and 5 bases for J; bases not matched to a gene: 6. Germline V gene data show CDR1 as LGHDT and CDR2 as YNNKEL (reference sequence). The DNA of the CDR3 is TGTGCCAGCAGCCAGATAGCGGGGGGAGGTGAGACCCAGTACTTC. This gives the protein CASSQIAGGGETQYF.

This chain links TRBV27 with TRBJ2-2, with TRBD2 matching over 14 bases. Trimming removed 3 bases from V and 6 bases from J; junction bases left unmatched: 0. This CDR3 is built from 15 residues. Per the germline V gene, CDR1 is MNHEY and CDR2 is SMNVEV (reference sequence). The CDR3 DNA reads TGTGCCAGCAGTTTGGGACTAGCGGGAGCCGGGGAGCTGTTTTTT. As protein: CASSLGLAGAGELFF.

The chain has TRBV2 and TRBJ2-2; the D is unclear. Germline CDR1 reads SNHLY; CDR2 reads FYNNEI. The CDR3 has 16 amino acids. V was clipped by 4 bases and J by 2 bases, with 14 bases between them. CDR3 residues: CASSVLRLLNTGELFF. The CDR3 bases are TGTGCCAGCAGTGTCTTGAGGTTACTAAACACCGGGGAGCTGTTTTTT.

The chain is built from TRBV3-1 (or the pseudogene TRBV3-2) and TRBJ1-3; 9 bases line up with TRBD1. Trimming removed 4 bases from V and 1 base from J; junction bases left unmatched: 8. This CDR3 has 17 amino acids. Per the germline V gene, CDR1 is LGHDT and CDR2 is YNNKEL (reference sequence). CDR3 residues: CASSPSIQGASGNTIYF. CDR3 DNA sequence: TGTGCCAGCAGCCCGAGTATACAGGGGGCATCTGGAAACACCATATATTTT.

This clone was seen only once. The rearrangement links TRBV5-1 to TRBJ2-2; 11 bases agree with TRBD2. Germline-derived CDR1 and CDR2 are SGHRS and YFSETQ. Trimming at V came to 3 bases and at J to 4 bases, leaving 2 bases not matched to a gene. The CDR3 loop spans 15 amino acids. DNA of the CDR3: TGCGCCAGCAGCTCCGGGACTAGCGGCACCGGGGAGCTGTTTTTT. Residues: CASSSGTSGTGELFF.

In this sample, this clone turned up a few times. The chain joins TRBV14 to TRBJ2-7; 8 bases agree with TRBD1. V was clipped by 3 bases and J by 6 bases; unmatched bases: 13. There are 16 residues in the CDR3. Germline V gives CDR1 SGHDN, CDR2 FVKESK. The CDR3 region has the DNA TGTGCCAGCAGCCATGACTGGGGGACAGGAGCCGGCGAGCAGTACTTC. Translation gives CASSHDWGTGAGEQYF. Combining the CDR3 with reference TRBV14 and TRBJ2-7 gives the whole variable domain EAGVTQFPSHSVIEKGQTVTLRCDPISGHDNLYWYRRVMGKEIKFLLHFVKESKQDESGMPNNRFLAERTGGTYSTLKVQPAELEDSGVYFCASSHDWGTGAGEQYFGPGTRLTVT.

The chain employs TRBV3-1 (or the pseudogene TRBV3-2) and TRBJ2-1, with D hard to call. CDR1 and CDR2 from the germline V gene are LGHDT and YNNKEL (reference sequence). The CDR3 covers 13 residues. V was shortened by 3 bases and J by 3 bases, with 6 bases between the two germline ends. The CDR3 DNA reads as TGTGCCAGCAGCCATGGCAGCTACAATGAGCAGTTCTTC. Translation: CASSHGSYNEQFF.

The chain combines TRBV11-3 with TRBJ1-5, with D possibly matching TRBD1 (5 bases). In germline, CDR1 is SGHNT, CDR2 YENEEA. This CDR3 comprises 17 residues. The germline V and J ends were trimmed by 5 bases and 3 bases, with 20 bases remaining between them. This CDR3 is CASSPDLGAGINQPQHF. CDR3 DNA sequence: TGTGCCAGCAGCCCTGACCTAGGGGCCGGTATCAATCAGCCCCAGCATTTT.

The chain combines TRBV5-8 with TRBJ2-5; D is ambiguous. CDR3 length: 12 residues. Trimming took 4 bases from V and 5 from J, leaving 9 bases between them. Per the germline V gene, CDR1 is SGHTS and CDR2 is YDEGEE. DNA for the CDR3: TGTGCCAGCAGCCCGTACCGGGAGACCCAGTACTTC. The encoded protein is CASSPYRETQYF.

The chain joins TRBV5-1 to TRBJ2-3; the D is unclear. CDR1 and CDR2 (germline): SGHRS, YFSETQ. CDR3 length: 16 residues. With 0 bases removed from V and 2 bases from J, the gap between germline ends came to 13 bases. The CDR3 DNA sequence: TGCGCCAGCAGCTTGGCCCTATTTCGCGACACAGATACGCAGTATTTT. Protein product: CASSLALFRDTDTQYF.

The chain couples TRBV2 to TRBJ2-3; TRBD2 is a possible D gene (5 bases). The CDR3 runs to 14 residues. Per the germline V gene, CDR1 is SNHLY and CDR2 is FYNNEI. V lost 4 bases to trimming and J lost 5 bases, with 13 bases between them. CDR3 amino acids: CASSVGSRVDTQYF. The CDR3 coding sequence is TGTGCCAGCAGTGTTGGCTCGCGGGTAGATACGCAGTATTTT. Drawing the rest from reference TRBV2 and TRBJ2-3, the complete variable domain is EPEVTQTPSHQVTQMGQEVILRCVPISNHLYFYWYRQILGQKVEFLVSFYNNEISEKSEIFDDQFSVERPDGSNFTLKIRSTKLEDSAMYFCASSVGSRVDTQYFGPGTRLTVL.

The rearrangement joins TRBV6-5 to TRBJ2-1; D gene ambiguous. Trimming cost V 6 bases and J 3 bases, with 12 bases left between them. This CDR3 has 14 amino acids. Germline assignment: CDR1 MNHEY and CDR2 SVGAGI. Here the CDR3 reads CASRLSPGYNEQFF. CDR3 in DNA: TGTGCCAGCAGATTAAGTCCGGGCTACAATGAGCAGTTCTTC.

The rearrangement uses TRBV18 and TRBJ1-2, with 12 bases lining up with TRBD1. The CDR3 covers 14 residues. V dropped 3 bases and J dropped 5; count of bases not matched to a gene: 1. Germline lookup yields CDR1 KGHSH and CDR2 LQKENI. Here the CDR3 DNA reads TGTGCCAGCTCACCGGGACAGGGGGCTTATGGCTACACCTTC. This sequence encodes CASSPGQGAYGYTF.

V gene TRBV7-9 combines with J gene TRBJ1-1, with unresolved D. The CDR3 totals 13 residues. Germline V gives CDR1 SEHNR, CDR2 FQNEAQ (reference sequence). V lost 7 bases to trimming and J lost 4 bases, with 13 bases between them. The CDR3 loop is CASTPNGFTEAFF. DNA of the CDR3: TGTGCCAGCACCCCTAACGGGTTCACTGAAGCTTTCTTT.

This clone showed up just a few times. The chain uses TRBV12-3 or TRBV12-4 and TRBJ1-1; TRBD1 might be the D (6 bases). The CDR3 extends over 11 amino acids. V was shortened by 6 bases and J by 8 bases, with 10 bases between the two germline ends. CDR3 nucleotide sequence: TGTGCCAGCAGGAGGACAGAAGAAGCTTTCTTT. It specifies CASRRTEEAFF.

This clone was detected only once. This chain joins TRBV30 and TRBJ2-5; the match to TRBD2 covers 7 bases. This CDR3 is 13 amino acids long. Per germline, CDR1 GTSNPN and CDR2 SVGIG (reference sequence). V shed 0 bases, J shed 5 bases, and the junction held 3 bases outside the gene matches. This chain's CDR3 is CAWSVQLAETQYF. The CDR3 nucleotides read TGTGCCTGGAGTGTACAACTAGCGGAGACCCAGTACTTC.

This clone was counted once. J is TRBJ2-7 and V is TRBV18; tentatively, D is TRBD1 (5 bases). The V end was cut by 3 bases, the J end by 0 bases, with 9 bases between. The V gene's germline CDR1 is KGHSH and CDR2 LQKENI. There are 14 residues in the CDR3. The CDR3 protein is CASSPTVSSYEQYF. CDR3 DNA: TGTGCCAGCTCACCGACAGTCAGCTCCTACGAGCAGTACTTC.

J is TRBJ2-3 and V is TRBV27; 12 bases align to TRBD2. V shed 6 bases and J 6 bases; nucleotides not matched to a gene: 16. The CDR3 spans 18 residues. The germline CDR1 and CDR2 sequences are MNHEY and SMNVEV (reference sequence). The CDR3 spells CASSRPRASGGAVDTQYF. Written as DNA, the CDR3 is TGTGCCAGCAGCCGTCCCCGGGCTAGCGGGGGGGCCGTGGATACGCAGTATTTT.

V and J are TRBV6-1 and TRBJ1-3, with a tentative D call TRBD1 (6 bases). Trimming took off 3 bases at V and 5 bases at J, with 11 bases between the two ends. The germline V gene has CDR1 MNHNS and CDR2 SASEGT. The CDR3 runs to 14 residues. In nucleotides, the CDR3 is TGTGCCAGCAGTGAGCTGGACAGTAGAAACACCATATATTTT. As protein: CASSELDSRNTIYF.

This clone was recorded a few times. V and J are TRBV18 and TRBJ1-5; no clear D. V was clipped by 0 bases and J by 5 bases, with 8 bases between them. The CDR3 runs 14 residues. Looked up from germline, CDR1 is KGHSH and CDR2 is LQKENI. CDR3 DNA: TGTGCCAGCTCACCACCGGGCACAGATCAGCCCCAGCATTTT. This encodes CASSPPGTDQPQHF.

The rearrangement links TRBV5-1 to TRBJ2-5; 9 positions match TRBD2. The germline gives CDR1 SGHRS, CDR2 YFSETQ. The V and J ends lost 0 bases and 1 base, in that order; junction bases with no gene match: 4. This CDR3 is built from 16 residues. This CDR3 is CASSLGVAGVQETQYF. For the CDR3, the DNA is TGCGCCAGCAGCTTGGGGGTAGCGGGGGTCCAAGAGACCCAGTACTTC.